The 17 T cell receptor beta chains in this list originate from one sample, sequenced in a study of blood T cell repertoires in COVID-19. Clones were sequenced by immunoSEQ multiplex PCR, and TCRdb holds only the in-frame ones, with some missing. The table lists over 150,000 clones, about 85% of them singletons. Material for sequencing was peripheral blood. The receptors come from a woman older than 75 with COVID-19, enrolled during active disease.

The V and J genes are TRBV5-1 and TRBJ2-1; TRBD2 is a possible D gene (6 bases). V lost 4 bases and J lost 4, with 15 bases in between. The CDR3 has 15 amino acids. Germline loops: CDR1 SGHRS, CDR2 YFSETQ. The CDR3: CASSRTGARYNEQFF. DNA of the CDR3: TGCGCCAGCAGCCGAACGGGAGCTCGGTACAATGAGCAGTTCTTC. The full variable domain, rest sourced from reference TRBV5-1 and TRBJ2-1, is KAGVTQTPRYLIKTRGQQVTLSCSPISGHRSVSWYQQTPGQGLQFLFEYFSETQRNKGNFPGRFSGRQFSNSRSEMNVSTLELGDSALYLCASSRTGARYNEQFFGPGTRLTVL.

This clone has just one count. This chain uses TRBV28 with TRBJ2-3, with 8 nucleotides matching TRBD2. Germline V lookup: CDR1 MDHEN, CDR2 SYDVKM. The CDR3 runs to 14 residues. The V and J ends lost 10 bases and 3 bases, in that order; junction bases with no gene match: 9. The CDR3 coding sequence is TGTGCCACCGTGAAGCGGGAGATAACAGATACGCAGTATTTT. Residues: CATVKREITDTQYF.

In its sample, this clone was seen many times. The CDR3 is CSAFAGVEQFF. CDR3 nucleotide sequence: TGCAGTGCTTTCGCGGGAGTTGAGCAGTTCTTC. The rearrangement uses TRBV20-1 and TRBJ2-1; the match to TRBD2 covers 7 bases. After removal of 5 bases from V and 9 bases from J, the junction contained 4 bases not matched to a gene. CDR1 and CDR2 from the germline V gene are DFQATT and SNEGSKA (reference sequence). CDR3 length equals 11 residues.

The rearrangement links TRBV5-1 to TRBJ1-1, with TRBD1 matching 9 bases. Germline CDR1 SGHRS, CDR2 YFSETQ. The J segment lost 0 bases and the V segment lost 3 bases, leaving 6 bases of the junction unmatched. This CDR3 region has 16 residues. In nucleotides, the CDR3 is TGCGCCAGCAGCTCAGGACAGGGGCGGATGAACACTGAAGCTTTCTTT. Its translation: CASSSGQGRMNTEAFF.

This chain joins TRBV19 and TRBJ1-5, with 9 bases matching TRBD1. This CDR3 is 13 amino acids long. The V and J ends lost 6 bases and 7 bases, in that order; junction bases with no gene match: 4. The germline gives CDR1 LNHDA, CDR2 SQIVND (reference sequence). The CDR3 DNA sequence: TGTGCCAGTAGGGACAGGGGCCGGCAGCCCCAGCATTTT. Protein: CASRDRGRQPQHF. The entire variable domain, with the rest obtained from reference TRBV19 and TRBJ1-5, is as follows: DGGITQSPKYLFRKEGQNVTLSCEQNLNHDAMYWYRQDPGQGLRLIYYSQIVNDFQKGDIAEGYSVSREKKESFPLTVTSAQKNPTAFYLCASRDRGRQPQHFGDGTRLSIL.

The rearrangement uses TRBV7-8 and TRBJ2-7, with TRBD2 identical over 9 bases. The CDR3 extends over 14 amino acids. The J segment lost 6 bases and the V segment lost 2 bases, leaving 5 bases of the junction unmatched. Germline CDR1 reads SGHVS; CDR2 reads FQNEAQ. CDR3 nucleotide sequence: TGTGCCAGCAGCTTACTCGGGACTAGCCGCGAGCAGTACTTC. It codes for CASSLLGTSREQYF.

The chain links TRBV5-1 to TRBJ1-1, with a weak D call TRBD1 (5 bases). The CDR3 sequence is 15 residues long. From germline, CDR1 is SGHRS and CDR2 YFSETQ. V lost 3 bases, J lost 1 base, and 13 bases lay in between. The chain's CDR3 is CASSSLGQGNTEAFF. The DNA for the CDR3 is TGCGCCAGCAGCTCGCTTGGGCAGGGGAACACTGAAGCTTTCTTT.

The chain uses TRBV5-1 and TRBJ1-6; D perhaps matches TRBD1 (6 bases). This CDR3 has 14 residues. Per germline, CDR1 SGHRS and CDR2 YFSETQ. Trimming shortened V by 1 base and J by 10 bases, and 12 bases separated the two germline ends. The CDR3, as DNA: TGCGCCAGCAGCTTGTCCGGGGGGCGGTCACCCCTCCACTTT. Translated: CASSLSGGRSPLHF.

V is TRBV7-9 and J is TRBJ1-2, with TRBD1 as a possible D gene (6 bases). Germline V gene sequence: CDR1 SEHNR, CDR2 FQNEAQ (reference sequence). The CDR3 consists of 17 residues. Trimming took 5 bases from V and 8 from J, leaving 27 bases between them. The CDR3 DNA reads as TGTGCCAGCAGCCCCTCAGGAGGACAGACGCTGCAGAAGGGCTACACCTTC. Encoded protein: CASSPSGGQTLQKGYTF.

The chain couples TRBV18 to TRBJ1-2; TRBD1 agrees at 8 bases. V lost 6 bases and J lost 8; bases outside the gene matches: 8. This CDR3 is 13 amino acids long. CDR1 and CDR2 (germline): KGHSH, LQKENI. Written as DNA, the CDR3 is TGTGCCAGCTCCCTCGGGACAGGACAGGGCTACACCTTC. It is translated as CASSLGTGQGYTF.

The rearrangement links TRBV6-5 to TRBJ1-5, with D hard to call. V lost 7 bases to trimming and J lost 6 bases, with 16 bases between them. Germline lookup yields CDR1 MNHEY and CDR2 SVGAGI. This CDR3 is built from 14 residues. The CDR3 is CASKASIGGQPQHF. The DNA for the CDR3 is TGTGCCAGCAAAGCTTCCATCGGCGGTCAGCCCCAGCATTTT.

J is TRBJ2-7 and V is TRBV6-5, with a possible D match to TRBD1 (5 bases). The V end was cut by 7 bases, the J end by 6 bases, with 19 bases between. Germline assignment: CDR1 MNHEY and CDR2 SVGAGI. The CDR3 is 14 residues long. The DNA for the CDR3 is TGTGCCAGCACCCAACTGAGCAGGGAAGGCGAGCAGTACTTC. This sequence encodes CASTQLSREGEQYF.

The chain combines TRBV7-2 with TRBJ2-5, with 7 positions matching TRBD2. The V and J ends lost 1 base and 4 bases, in that order; junction bases with no gene match: 9. This CDR3 spans 16 amino acids. Germline V gene data show CDR1 as SGHTA and CDR2 as FQGNSA. Written as DNA, the CDR3 is TGTGCCAGCAGCTTAGTGGGACTAAGGGGCAGAGAGACCCAGTACTTC. This sequence encodes CASSLVGLRGRETQYF.

This chain links TRBV18 with TRBJ1-1; possible D gene TRBD1, 6 bases. Germline CDR1 KGHSH, CDR2 LQKENI. V was pared by 0 bases and J by 5 bases, with 19 bases between. The CDR3 extends over 17 amino acids. The DNA for the CDR3 is TGTGCCAGCTCACCACCCGGGACAACGGTCTTGCAGACTGAAGCTTTCTTT. Translation: CASSPPGTTVLQTEAFF.

This chain connects TRBV6-5 to TRBJ2-7; TRBD1 aligns across 7 bases. The germline gives CDR1 MNHEY, CDR2 SVGAGI. The CDR3 is 12 residues long. The V gene end was trimmed by 8 bases and the J gene end by 1 base; junction bases not matched to a gene: 2. The CDR3 DNA reads as TGTGCCAGCGTCAGGGGGTCCTACGAGCAGTACTTC. Translated: CASVRGSYEQYF.

This chain connects TRBV11-1 to TRBJ1-1; D is uncertain. The length of the CDR3 is 14 residues. Germline lookup yields CDR1 SGHAT and CDR2 FQDESV (reference sequence). The ends were cut back, 5 bases at V and 5 bases at J, with 15 bases in the middle. The CDR3 reads CASSLAVRGTEAFF. CDR3 in DNA: TGTGCCAGCAGCCTCGCAGTACGGGGAACTGAAGCTTTCTTT.

The J gene is TRBJ1-4, the V gene TRBV19; TRBD1 might be the D (6 bases). CDR3 length equals 15 residues. The V and J ends lost 4 bases and 8 bases respectively, with 17 bases between them. The germline CDR1 and CDR2 sequences are LNHDA and SQIVND (reference sequence). The CDR3 DNA follows: TGTGCCAGTAGTACGCACCACAGGGCTTGGGAAAAACTGTTTTTT. Amino acids: CASSTHHRAWEKLFF.